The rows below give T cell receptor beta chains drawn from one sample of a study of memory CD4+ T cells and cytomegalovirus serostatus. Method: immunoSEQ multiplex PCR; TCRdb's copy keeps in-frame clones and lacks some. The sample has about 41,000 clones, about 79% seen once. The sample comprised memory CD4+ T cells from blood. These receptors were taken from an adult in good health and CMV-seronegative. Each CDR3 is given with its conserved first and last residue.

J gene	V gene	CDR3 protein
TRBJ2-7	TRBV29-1	CSVVPPGRQSYEQYF
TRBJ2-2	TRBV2	CASKRLAGGPGELFF
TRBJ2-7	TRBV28	CASSRAGDSSYEQYF
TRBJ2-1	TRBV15	CATSRVGLARDEQFF
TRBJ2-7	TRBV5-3	CARSRFRTSFKLYEQYF
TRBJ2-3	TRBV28	CASSLAGTSFF
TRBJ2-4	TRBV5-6	CASSLTDLPKNIQYF
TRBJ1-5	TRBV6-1	CASSTGTGMTQPQHF
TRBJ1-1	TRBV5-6	CASSGQRTEAFF
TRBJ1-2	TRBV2	CASSRDTTSNGYTF
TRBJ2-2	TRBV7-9	CASRLFGTGELFF
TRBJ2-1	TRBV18	CASSQSGGLYNEQFF
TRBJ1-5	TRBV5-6	CASSLTTGGNQPQHF
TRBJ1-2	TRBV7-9	CASSLGSNRYGYTF
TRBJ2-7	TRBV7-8	CASSLRGGYYEQYF
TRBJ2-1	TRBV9	CASSTQGGGYNEQFF
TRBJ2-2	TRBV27	CASSLRRGNGELFF
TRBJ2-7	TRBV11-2	CASSLGPLRAYEQYF